This T cell receptor beta chain was profiled in a study of beta chain features in type 1 diabetes. As regards this clone: What it binds is not known.

Trimming removed 6 bases from V and 3 bases from J; junction bases left unmatched: 9. The CDR3 is 16 amino acids. Germline CDR1 SGHVS, CDR2 FQNEAQ. Study-wide results and caveats: Whether TCRB rearrangement is influenced by HLA type went unresolved here. Moderate but significant shortening of TCRB CDR3s was recorded in all four CD4+ subsets from Type 1 diabetes patients. Healthy donors had naive, central memory and Treg TCRB repertoires that appeared less similar than those seen among patients. cDNA sequencing could over-represent cells with high TCR expression.

The entirety of the isolated RNA underwent reverse transcription, so expressed TCRB transcripts were sequenced. Method: immunoSEQ multiplex PCR; TCRdb's copy keeps in-frame clones and lacks some. Here the sample spans 970,000 or so clones, 17% being singletons. The clonotype originates from a woman between 18 and 29 years old in good health. The gene calls are TRBV7-8 and TRBJ2-3; 10 nucleotides line up with TRBD2. Material: naive CD4+ T cells from blood. CDR3 nucleotide sequence: TGTGCCAGCAGTCTTAGCGGGAGGTCTTGGACAGATACGCAGTATTTT. It encodes CASSLSGRSWTDTQYF.